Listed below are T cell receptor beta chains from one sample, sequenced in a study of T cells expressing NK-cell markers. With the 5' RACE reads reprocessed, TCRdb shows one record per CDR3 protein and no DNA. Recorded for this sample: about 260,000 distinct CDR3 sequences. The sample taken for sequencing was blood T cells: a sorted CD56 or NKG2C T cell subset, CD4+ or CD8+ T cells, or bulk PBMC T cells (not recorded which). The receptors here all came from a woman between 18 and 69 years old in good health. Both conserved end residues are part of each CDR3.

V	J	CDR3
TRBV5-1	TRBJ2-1	CASSLEASGGNNEQFF
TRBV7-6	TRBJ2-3	CASSLGLLDTDTQYF
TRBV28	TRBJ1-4	CANYIPTNEKLFF
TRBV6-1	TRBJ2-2	CASRDTGYTGELFF
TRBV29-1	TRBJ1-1	CSVFDGTNTEAFF
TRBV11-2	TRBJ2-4	CASSLGQGAKNIQYF
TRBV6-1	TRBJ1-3	CASTAGSSGNTIYF
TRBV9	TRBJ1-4	CASSVDLGEKLFF
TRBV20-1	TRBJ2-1	CSALPFSGSSYNEQFF
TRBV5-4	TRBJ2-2	CASSPSGGRTGELFF
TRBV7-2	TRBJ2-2	CASRTSFGELFF
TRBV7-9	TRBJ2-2	CASSLGRSDTGELFF
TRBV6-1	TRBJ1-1	CASRKHRENTEAFF
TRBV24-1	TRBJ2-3	CATSDLIRGLPSTDTQYF
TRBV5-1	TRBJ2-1	CASSLYGSHTGGANEQFF
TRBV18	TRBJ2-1	CASSPAAEAGQGLDEQFF
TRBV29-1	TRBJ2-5	CSVVARYETQYF
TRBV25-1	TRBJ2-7	CASSEDRGRPYEQYF
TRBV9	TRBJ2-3	CASSVEADTQYF
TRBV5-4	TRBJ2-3	CASNLGGAGPSTDTQYF
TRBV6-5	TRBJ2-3	CASSYRLGGTDTQYF
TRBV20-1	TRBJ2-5	CSVLLLGREFQYF
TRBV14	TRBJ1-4	CASSQDRRTNEKLFF
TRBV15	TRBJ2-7	CATSTGPSYEQYF